The 32 T cell receptor beta chains below all came from one sample that was sequenced in a study of T cells after yellow fever vaccination. TCRdb re-called the 5' RACE reads through MiXCR, storing one row per CDR3 protein. The data contain under 400,000 distinct CDR3 sequences, roughly 10% of them singletons. Sequenced material: PBMCs, taken on the day of the first yellow fever vaccination. Receptors originate from a man aged 18 to 30 who received the YFV17D yellow fever vaccine.

V usage is TRBV10-3 and J usage is TRBJ1-5, with D perhaps matching TRBD1 (5 bases). The CDR3 covers 15 residues. V lost 0 bases to trimming and J lost 2 bases, with 8 bases between them. Germline values: CDR1 ENHRY, CDR2 SYGVKD. The DNA for the CDR3 is TGTGCCATCAGTGAGTCAGGACAACGCAATCAGCCCCAGCATTTT. Its translation: CAISESGQRNQPQHF.

The chain is built from TRBV6-2 or TRBV6-3 and TRBJ2-7; possibly TRBD2 for D (5 bases). Germline CDR1 reads MNHEY; CDR2 reads SVGEGT. The CDR3 is 14 amino acids. V was clipped by 0 bases and J by 5 bases, with 11 bases between them. The CDR3 here is CASSYSDSLDEQYF. The CDR3 DNA reads TGTGCCAGCAGTTACTCGGACTCCCTAGACGAGCAGTACTTC.

This clonotype occurred a few times. The chain has TRBV3-1 and TRBJ2-2, with D perhaps matching TRBD2 (5 bases). Germline V gene lookup returns CDR1 LGHDT and CDR2 YNNKEL (reference sequence). The CDR3 length is 14 residues. V was pared by 6 bases and J by 10 bases, with 18 bases between. The CDR3 DNA follows: TGTGCCAGCAGACACGGGATACACCGGTCGGAGCTGTTTTTT. Protein sequence: CASRHGIHRSELFF.

This clonotype was picked up a small number of times. V and J are TRBV7-9 and TRBJ1-1; tentative D call: TRBD1 (5 bases). V lost 8 bases and J 0 bases, leaving 16 bases between the germline ends. CDR1 SEHNR and CDR2 FQNEAQ come from the germline V gene (reference sequence). This CDR3 contains 15 residues. The CDR3 sequence is CASDHFQGMNTEAFF. The DNA of the CDR3 is TGTGCCAGCGATCATTTCCAGGGCATGAACACTGAAGCTTTCTTT. Filled out from reference TRBV7-9 and TRBJ1-1, the complete variable domain reads DTGVSQNPRHKITKRGQNVTFRCDPISEHNRLYWYRQTLGQGPEFLTYFQNEAQLEKSRLLSDRFSAERPKGSFSTLEIQRTEQGDSAMYLCASDHFQGMNTEAFFGQGTRLTVV.

In this sample, this clonotype turned up a few times. The chain links TRBV9 to TRBJ2-3; a possible D gene is TRBD1 (6 bases). The germline V and J ends were trimmed by 6 bases and 0 bases, with 11 bases remaining between them. The CDR3 covers 14 residues. Germline V gene sequence: CDR1 SGDLS, CDR2 YYNGEE. The CDR3 reads CASTLDSSTDTQYF. In nucleotides, the CDR3 is TGTGCCAGCACCCTGGACAGTAGCACAGATACGCAGTATTTT.

The V call is TRBV7-8, the J call TRBJ2-3, with D perhaps assigned TRBD1 or TRBD2 (6 bases each). The CDR3 loop spans 16 amino acids. Germline V CDR1 and CDR2: SGHVS, FQNEAQ. V was trimmed by 5 bases and J by 2 bases, leaving 17 bases between them. CDR3 loop: CASSPPGGTHTDTQYF. CDR3 nucleotide sequence: TGTGCCAGCAGCCCACCCGGGGGCACCCACACAGATACGCAGTATTTT.

This clonotype was seen only a few times. V is TRBV6-1 and J is TRBJ1-2, with D perhaps TRBD1 (6 bases). Trimming cost V 5 bases and J 3 bases, with 16 bases left between them. The CDR3 covers 15 residues. CDR1 is MNHNS, CDR2 SASEGT, per germline. The DNA for the CDR3 is TGTGCCAGCAGTAATTACAGGGAGGGGCACTATGGCTACACCTTC. It encodes CASSNYREGHYGYTF.

With respect to this clonotype: Relative to the germline gene, one junction end is altered; a read error may explain this. The chain recombines TRBV19 with TRBJ2-5; possible D gene TRBD2, 5 bases. Looked up from germline, CDR1 is LNHDA and CDR2 is SQIVND (reference sequence). The CDR3 extends over 14 amino acids. The CDR3 protein is CATSSYGVRETQYF. The CDR3 nucleotides are TGTGCCACTAGTTCTTACGGGGTTCGGGAGACCCAGTACTTC.

This clonotype was seen a handful of times. The CDR3 reads CASSHRLHRVGETQYF. The CDR3 coding sequence is TGTGCCAGCAGCCATCGCCTACACAGGGTTGGGGAGACCCAGTACTTC. The V and J genes are TRBV14 and TRBJ2-5, with D maybe TRBD1 (6 bases). Trimming shortened V by 3 bases and J by 5 bases, and 19 bases separated the two germline ends. Germline-derived CDR1 and CDR2 are SGHDN and FVKESK. This CDR3 has 16 amino acids.

This clonotype has just a few counts. The rearrangement joins TRBV4-2 to TRBJ2-3; maybe TRBD2 (7 bases). The CDR3 has 16 residues. CDR1 and CDR2 (germline): LGHNA, YNFKEQ. Deletions cut 4 bases from V and 4 bases from J, with 18 bases between. CDR3: CASSPSAGAGPDTQYF. The DNA for the CDR3 is TGTGCCAGCAGCCCTTCGGCGGGGGCTGGCCCAGATACGCAGTATTTT.

The DNA for the CDR3 is TGCGCCAGCAGCCCGGAGGGACAAAACACTGAAGCTTTCTTT. The encoded protein is CASSPEGQNTEAFF. The genes are TRBV5-1 and TRBJ1-1; D possibly corresponds to TRBD1 (6 bases). Germline V gives CDR1 SGHRS, CDR2 YFSETQ. Trimming removed 4 bases at V and 2 bases at J, with 12 bases between. CDR3 length: 14 residues.

There are a few counts of this clonotype. The CDR3 bases are TGTGCCAGCAGTGAAAACAGGGGGTACGAGCAGTACTTC. Its translation: CASSENRGYEQYF. The V gene is TRBV6-1, the J gene TRBJ2-7, with TRBD1 matching over 8 bases. J was trimmed by 4 bases and V by 2 bases; bases with no gene match: 1. This CDR3 is 13 amino acids long. Germline lookup yields CDR1 MNHNS and CDR2 SASEGT.

The rearrangement uses TRBV7-2 and TRBJ2-5; D possibly matches TRBD1 or TRBD2 (5 bases each). CDR1 and CDR2 from the germline V gene are SGHTA and FQGNSA. The CDR3 runs 15 residues. Trimming pared 2 bases from V and 2 bases from J, leaving 12 bases between. The chain's CDR3 is CASSLPGSRQETQYF. In DNA, the CDR3 is TGTGCCAGCAGCTTACCAGGGAGCAGGCAAGAGACCCAGTACTTC.

The V call is TRBV11-2, the J call TRBJ1-6; D unresolved. Trimming left V 1 base short and J 4 bases short, with 11 bases between. The CDR3 length is 16 residues. The germline V gene encodes CDR1 SGHAT and CDR2 FQNNGV. The CDR3 region has the DNA TGTGCCAGCAGCTTAGCGTCGACCCTATATAATTCACCCCTCCACTTT. As protein: CASSLASTLYNSPLHF.

This chain connects TRBV5-4 to TRBJ1-6; weak D call: TRBD1 (5 bases). V gave up 3 bases and J gave up 14 bases, with 18 bases separating them. Germline V gene lookup returns CDR1 SGHNT and CDR2 YYREEE (reference sequence). The CDR3 has 14 residues. This CDR3 reads CASSSGTASWALHF. CDR3 bases: TGTGCCAGCAGCTCCGGGACCGCCTCATGGGCCCTCCACTTT. Full variable domain (missing parts from reference TRBV5-4 and TRBJ1-6): ETGVTQSPTHLIKTRGQQVTLRCSSQSGHNTVSWYQQALGQGPQFIFQYYREEENGRGNFPPRFSGLQFPNYSSELNVNALELDDSALYLCASSSGTASWALHFGNGTRLTVT.

This clonotype was found a few times. CDR3 sequence (DNA): TGCGCCAGCAGCTTGGTTCGGGGGCGCACTAACTATGGCTACACCTTC. It encodes CASSLVRGRTNYGYTF. The chain joins TRBV5-1 to TRBJ1-2, with D possibly being TRBD1 (6 bases). CDR3 length: 16 residues. The germline V gene encodes CDR1 SGHRS and CDR2 YFSETQ. The germline V and J ends were trimmed by 0 bases and 0 bases, with 12 bases remaining between them.

This clonotype was detected many times. The chain has TRBV4-1 and TRBJ2-1; 8 bases map to TRBD2. Germline trimming cut 0 bases from V and 6 bases from J; bases unmatched to any gene: 10. Germline loops: CDR1 MGHRA, CDR2 YSYEKL. The CDR3 is 17 residues long. This CDR3 is CASSQDPGGASLNEQFF. The CDR3 nucleotides are TGCGCCAGCAGCCAAGATCCCGGGGGGGCTTCGCTCAATGAGCAGTTCTTC.

This clonotype was seen ten or more times. This chain uses TRBV7-2 with TRBJ2-1, with 9 bases lining up with TRBD2. CDR1 and CDR2 from the germline V gene are SGHTA and FQGNSA. This CDR3 has 16 residues. Trimming cost V 1 base and J 4 bases; bases outside gene matches: 5. The CDR3 DNA reads TGTGCCAGCAGCTTAGAAGCAGCGGGGGGTTACAATGAGCAGTTCTTC. Its translation is CASSLEAAGGYNEQFF.

This clonotype was detected only a few times. V usage is TRBV15 and J usage is TRBJ1-3; no clear D. The CDR3 runs to 15 residues. Trimming took 0 bases from V and 0 from J, leaving 6 bases between them. CDR1 is LNHNV and CDR2 is YYDKDF in the germline V gene (reference sequence). The CDR3 sequence is CATSRDLNSGNTIYF. The CDR3 DNA follows: TGTGCCACCAGCAGAGATTTGAACTCTGGAAACACCATATATTTT.

The chain links TRBV27 to TRBJ1-2; D uncertain. Trimming stripped 6 bases from V and 6 bases from J, with 14 bases between. The V gene's germline CDR1 is MNHEY and CDR2 SMNVEV (reference sequence). The CDR3 is 13 residues long. The CDR3, as DNA: TGTGCCAGCAGCTTAAGGGCGCTGGATGGCTACACCTTC. Amino acids: CASSLRALDGYTF.

This clonotype showed up just a few times. A read error may explain this, as a much larger clone is one base away. V is TRBV7-9 and J is TRBJ1-2, with D possibly TRBD1 on 6 matching bases. The germline CDR1 and CDR2 sequences are SEHNR and FQNEAQ (reference sequence). Deletions cut 5 bases from V and 3 bases from J, with 10 bases between. The CDR3 covers 13 residues. This chain's CDR3 is CASSPDSHYGYTF. The CDR3, as DNA: TGTGCCAGCAGCCCGGACAGCCACTATGGCTACACCTTC.

This chain joins TRBV7-3 and TRBJ2-3; 8 bases agree with TRBD2. V lost 5 bases and J lost 4; bases outside the gene matches: 5. Per the germline V gene, CDR1 is SGHTA and CDR2 is FQGTGA. The CDR3 has 14 amino acids. CDR3: CASSETSAADTQYF. CDR3 sequence (DNA): TGTGCCAGCAGCGAGACTAGCGCGGCAGATACGCAGTATTTT.

In its sample, this clonotype was seen many times. This chain joins TRBV5-1 and TRBJ2-4; a weak D match, TRBD1 (6 bases). The CDR3 sequence is 14 residues long. The V end was cut by 4 bases, the J end by 2 bases, with 10 bases between. CDR1 is SGHRS and CDR2 is YFSETQ in the germline V gene. The CDR3 nucleotides read TGCGCCAGCAGCCCGCAGGGGTCCAAAAACATTCAGTACTTC. Translated, it gives CASSPQGSKNIQYF.

This chain uses TRBV11-1 with TRBJ2-2; D is uncertain. Trimming shortened V by 6 bases and J by 0 bases, and 8 bases separated the two germline ends. The CDR3 consists of 14 residues. The germline gives CDR1 SGHAT, CDR2 FQDESV (reference sequence). The CDR3 sequence is CASSGIANTGELFF. The CDR3, as DNA: TGTGCCAGCAGTGGAATCGCGAACACCGGGGAGCTGTTTTTT.

In this sample, this clonotype turned up a few times. V usage is TRBV6-5 and J usage is TRBJ2-5, with D possibly called TRBD1 or TRBD2 (6 bases each). CDR1 and CDR2 (germline): MNHEY, SVGAGI. The CDR3 is 19 amino acids. V gave up 0 bases and J gave up 4 bases, with 24 bases separating them. The CDR3 loop is CASSYSNVLYGGSGETQYF. CDR3 nucleotides: TGTGCCAGCAGTTACTCGAACGTGTTATACGGGGGCTCCGGAGAGACCCAGTACTTC.

In this sample, this clonotype turned up many times. The chain employs TRBV4-3 and TRBJ2-1; D is possibly TRBD2 (5 bases). CDR1 LGHNA and CDR2 YSLEER come from the germline V gene. The CDR3 spans 15 residues. V was cut by 6 bases and J by 5 bases, with 17 bases left in between. Written as DNA, the CDR3 is TGCGCCAGCAGTAAGGTGCTGGGGAGAGACAATGAGCAGTTCTTC. This translates into CASSKVLGRDNEQFF.

This clonotype was seen a handful of times. This chain joins TRBV7-2 and TRBJ1-2; 7 bases line up with TRBD1. In germline, CDR1 is SGHTA, CDR2 FQGNSA. V trimming: 1 base; J trimming: 4 bases; junction bases outside the gene matches: 9. CDR3 length equals 16 residues. The CDR3 protein is CASSLVGGGLLYGYTF. As DNA, the CDR3 is TGTGCCAGCAGCTTAGTTGGAGGGGGCCTGCTCTATGGCTACACCTTC.

This clonotype came up a few times. This CDR3 is CAWSGRGSNQPQHF. CDR3 in DNA: TGTGCCTGGAGCGGCAGGGGTAGCAATCAGCCCCAGCATTTT. The chain combines TRBV30 with TRBJ1-5; D is possibly TRBD1 (6 bases). This CDR3 is built from 14 residues. Germline loops: CDR1 GTSNPN, CDR2 SVGIG (reference sequence). Trimming removed 3 bases from V and 0 bases from J, with 9 bases in between.

CDR3 residues: CSVESAGESYEQYF. CDR3 DNA sequence: TGCAGCGTTGAGTCCGCGGGGGAGTCCTACGAGCAGTACTTC. The chain employs TRBV29-1 and TRBJ2-7, with 7 bases identical to TRBD2. CDR3 length: 14 residues. V lost 3 bases and J lost 1; bases outside the gene matches: 6. Per germline, CDR1 SQVTM and CDR2 ANQGSEA.

The chain links TRBV5-1 to TRBJ2-6, with a weak D call TRBD1 (5 bases). Trimming pared 1 base from V and 1 base from J, leaving 15 bases between. CDR1 is SGHRS and CDR2 is YFSETQ in the germline V gene. The CDR3 sequence is 18 residues long. CDR3 sequence: CASSLSSLGVSGANVLTF. In DNA, the CDR3 is TGCGCCAGCAGCTTGTCGAGTCTAGGGGTTTCTGGGGCCAACGTCCTGACTTTC.

The CDR3 spells CASQKGTNYEQYF. CDR3 nucleotide sequence: TGTGCCAGCCAAAAGGGGACAAATTACGAGCAGTACTTC. The rearrangement links TRBV6-1 to TRBJ2-7, with a weak D call TRBD1 (6 bases). Trimming took 8 bases from V and 4 from J, leaving 15 bases between them. The germline CDR1 and CDR2 sequences are MNHNS and SASEGT. The CDR3 has 13 residues.

DNA of the CDR3: TGTGCCAGTAGTATCAAGATTGGACTAGCGGGGTCCAATGAGCAGTTCTTC. Its translation is CASSIKIGLAGSNEQFF. The V gene is TRBV19, the J gene TRBJ2-1; 12 nucleotides align to TRBD2. The germline V gene has CDR1 LNHDA and CDR2 SQIVND (reference sequence). Trimming cost V 3 bases and J 6 bases; bases outside gene matches: 9. The CDR3 runs 17 residues.